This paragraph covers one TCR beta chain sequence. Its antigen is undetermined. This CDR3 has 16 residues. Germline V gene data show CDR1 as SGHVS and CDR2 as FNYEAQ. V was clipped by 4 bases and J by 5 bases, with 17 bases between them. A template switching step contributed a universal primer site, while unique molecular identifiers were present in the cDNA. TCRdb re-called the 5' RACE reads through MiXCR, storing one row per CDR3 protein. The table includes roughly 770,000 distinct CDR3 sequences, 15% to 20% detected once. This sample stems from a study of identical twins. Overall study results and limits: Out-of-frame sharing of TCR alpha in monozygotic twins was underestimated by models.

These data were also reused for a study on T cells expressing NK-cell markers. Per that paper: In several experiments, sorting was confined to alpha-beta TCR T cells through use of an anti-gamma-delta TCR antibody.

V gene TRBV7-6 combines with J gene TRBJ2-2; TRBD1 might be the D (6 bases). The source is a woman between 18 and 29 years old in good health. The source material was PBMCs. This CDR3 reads CASSSRQALETGELFF. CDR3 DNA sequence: TGTGCCAGCAGCTCAAGACAGGCATTAGAGACCGGGGAGCTGTTTTTT.